The clone carrying this TCR beta chain has only a few counts. Antigen: not known. The CDR3 covers 14 residues. Germline V gene sequence: CDR1 SGHAT, CDR2 FQNNGV. With V trimmed by 5 bases and J by 4 bases, 6 bases remained unmatched. This sample stems from a study of T cell repertoires in cytomegalovirus infection. Study information: CMV infection plus the matching HLA type was flagged by public TCR beta signatures. The study's findings and limits: Within the response measured ex vivo, HLA-C-restricted CMV-specific TCR beta clonotypes were dominant.

In TCRdb, the reads were re-called with MiXCR into one record per CDR3 protein. The sample lists roughly 140,000 distinct CDR3 sequences; around 24% were seen once. The TCR comes from a human donor in good health (CMV status not recorded). Some clones in this sample may be carry-over from other donors' samples. Sample: PBMCs. The chain uses TRBV11-2 and TRBJ2-7; 9 nucleotides match TRBD2. CDR3 nucleotide sequence: TGTGCCAGCAGCATTAGCGGGGGAACTTACGAGCAGTACTTC. Encoded protein: CASSISGGTYEQYF.